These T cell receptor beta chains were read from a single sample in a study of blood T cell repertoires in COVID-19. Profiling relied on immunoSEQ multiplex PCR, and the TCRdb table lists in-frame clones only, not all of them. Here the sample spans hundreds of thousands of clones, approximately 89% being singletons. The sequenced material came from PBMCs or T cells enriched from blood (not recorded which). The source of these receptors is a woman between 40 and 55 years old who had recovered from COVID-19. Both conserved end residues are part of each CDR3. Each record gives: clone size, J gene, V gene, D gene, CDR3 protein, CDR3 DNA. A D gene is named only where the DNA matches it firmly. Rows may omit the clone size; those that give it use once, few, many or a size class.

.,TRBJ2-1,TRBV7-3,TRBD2,CASSLKSGIYEQFF,TGTGCCAGCAGCTTAAAGAGCGGGATCTATGAGCAGTTCTTC
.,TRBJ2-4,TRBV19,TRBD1,CASRDRGENIQYF,TGTGCCAGTAGGGACAGGGGAGAAAACATTCAGTACTTC
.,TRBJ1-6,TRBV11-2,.,CASTDGGASYNSPLHF,TGTGCCAGCACCGATGGGGGGGCCTCCTATAATTCACCCCTCCACTTT
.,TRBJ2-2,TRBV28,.,CASSPWPGGGGELFF,TGTGCCAGCAGTCCTTGGCCCGGCGGCGGCGGGGAGCTGTTTTTT
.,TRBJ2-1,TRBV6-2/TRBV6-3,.,CASSLGQGGNEQFF,TGTGCCAGCAGCCTAGGGCAGGGTGGCAATGAGCAGTTCTTC
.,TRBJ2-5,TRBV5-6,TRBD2,CASSFGGGQETQYF,TGTGCCAGCAGCTTTGGGGGGGGCCAAGAGACCCAGTACTTC
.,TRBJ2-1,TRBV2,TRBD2,CAAKGGRVDEQFF,TGTGCCGCGAAGGGCGGGAGGGTCGATGAGCAGTTCTTC
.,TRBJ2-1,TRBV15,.,CATVGGNSYNEQFF,TGTGCCACCGTAGGCGGTAACTCCTACAATGAGCAGTTCTTC
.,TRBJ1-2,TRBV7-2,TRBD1,CASSSTTGGIYGYTF,TGTGCCAGCAGCTCTACGACAGGGGGGATATATGGCTACACCTTC
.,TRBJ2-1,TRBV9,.,CASSVELSSYNEQFF,TGTGCCAGCAGCGTAGAACTGAGCTCCTACAATGAGCAGTTCTTC
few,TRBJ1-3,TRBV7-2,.,CASSIQSSGNTIYF,TGTGCCAGCAGCATACAGAGCTCTGGAAACACCATATATTTT
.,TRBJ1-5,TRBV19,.,CASRPWSGDSNQPQHF,TGTGCCAGTAGACCATGGTCGGGGGATAGCAATCAGCCCCAGCATTTT
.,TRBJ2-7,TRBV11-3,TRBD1,CASSPGQGYEQYF,TGTGCCAGCAGCCCGGGACAGGGCTACGAGCAGTACTTC
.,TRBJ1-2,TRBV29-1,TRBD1,CSVEAADRFNYGYTF,TGCAGCGTTGAAGCCGCGGACAGGTTTAACTATGGCTACACCTTC
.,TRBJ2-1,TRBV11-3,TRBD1,CASSPTGPGQGNEQFF,TGTGCCAGCAGCCCAACCGGACCAGGACAGGGGAATGAGCAGTTCTTC
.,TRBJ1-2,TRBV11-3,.,CASSFPGSSNYGYTF,TGTGCCAGCAGCTTCCCCGGGTCGTCTAACTATGGCTACACCTTC
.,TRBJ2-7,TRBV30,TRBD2,CAWTPPGLGYEQYF,TGTGCCTGGACACCACCGGGACTAGGGTACGAGCAGTACTTC
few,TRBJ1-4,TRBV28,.,CASSFFRGSGNEKLFF,TGTGCCAGCAGTTTTTTCAGGGGCAGCGGTAATGAAAAACTGTTTTTT
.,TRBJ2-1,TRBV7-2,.,CASSFRRPRSYNEQFF,TGTGCCAGCAGCTTTAGAAGGCCCCGGAGTTACAATGAGCAGTTCTTC
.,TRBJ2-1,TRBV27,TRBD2,CASRSGRAHNEQFF,TGTGCCAGCCGTAGCGGGAGGGCCCACAATGAGCAGTTCTTC
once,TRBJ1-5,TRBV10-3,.,CAISETEGRVQPQHF,TGTGCCATCAGTGAAACCGAGGGTAGGGTTCAGCCCCAGCATTTT
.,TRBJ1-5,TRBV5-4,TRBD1,CASSPGQGLDQPQHF,TGTGCCAGCAGCCCGGGACAGGGGTTGGATCAGCCCCAGCATTTT
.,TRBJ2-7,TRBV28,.,CASNDSAYEQYF,TGTGCCAGCAATGACAGTGCCTACGAGCAGTACTTC
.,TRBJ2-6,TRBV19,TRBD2,CASSILAGANSGANVLTF,TGTGCCAGTAGTATACTAGCGGGAGCAAACTCTGGGGCCAACGTCCTGACTTTC
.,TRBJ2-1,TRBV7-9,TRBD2,CASSLVGGGVSYNEQFF,TGTGCCAGCAGCTTAGTCGGCGGGGGGGTGTCCTACAATGAGCAGTTCTTC
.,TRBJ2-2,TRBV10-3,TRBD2,CAISESVRESGELFF,TGTGCCATCAGTGAGTCAGTGCGGGAGTCCGGGGAGCTGTTTTTT
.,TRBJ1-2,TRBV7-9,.,CASTLRFTNYGYTF,TGTGCCAGCACTCTCAGGTTTACCAACTATGGCTACACCTTC
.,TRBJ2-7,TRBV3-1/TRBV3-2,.,CASSRGQGEQYF,TGTGCCAGCAGCCGAGGACAAGGTGAGCAGTACTTC
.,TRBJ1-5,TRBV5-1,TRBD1,CASSFTGDGNQPQHF,TGCGCCAGCAGCTTTACAGGGGATGGCAATCAGCCCCAGCATTTT
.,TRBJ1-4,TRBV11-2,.,CASSLVQTTNEKLFF,TGTGCCAGCAGCTTAGTCCAGACAACTAATGAAAAACTGTTTTTT
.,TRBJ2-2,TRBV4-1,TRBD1,CASSPLFGTATGELFF,TGCGCCAGCAGCCCGCTTTTCGGGACAGCTACCGGGGAGCTGTTTTTT
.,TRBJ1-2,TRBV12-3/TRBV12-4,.,CASSFGGPGGYTF,TGTGCCAGCAGTTTCGGGGGTCCAGGGGGCTACACCTTC
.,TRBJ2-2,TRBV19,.,CASINRGRGTGELFF,TGTGCCAGTATTAATAGGGGGAGAGGAACCGGGGAGCTGTTTTTT
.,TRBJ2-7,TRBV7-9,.,CASSLTRTDLPSYEQYF,TGTGCCAGCAGCTTAACGAGGACAGACCTACCCTCCTACGAGCAGTACTTC
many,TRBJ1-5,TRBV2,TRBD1,CASSEALGQGGQPQHF,TGTGCCAGCAGTGAAGCGCTGGGACAGGGGGGTCAGCCCCAGCATTTT